The present TCR beta chain was sequenced within a study of blood T cell repertoires in COVID-19. Assay: immunoSEQ multiplex PCR; the TCRdb copy retains only in-frame clones and omits some. The sample lists just over 350,000 clones; 65% to 90% were seen once. The Seattle patients joined while their infection was active and were tracked longitudinally afterward. The TCR sequence derives from a woman in her sixties or seventies with COVID-19, enrolled during active disease. Sample: peripheral blood.

As DNA, the CDR3 is TGTGCCAGCAGCTTATTACACGGGCCCCAGCGGGGGACTGACAATGAGCAGTTCTTC. Amino acid sequence: CASSLLHGPQRGTDNEQFF. The V call is TRBV11-3, the J call TRBJ2-1; 8 nucleotides line up with TRBD2. Germline V CDR1 and CDR2: SGHNT, YENEEA. The CDR3 is 19 amino acids. V shed 2 bases, J shed 5 bases, and the junction held 17 bases outside the gene matches. The full variable domain, its missing parts supplied by reference TRBV11-3 and TRBJ2-1, is EAGVVQSPRYKIIEKKQPVAFWCNPISGHNTLYWYLQNLGQGPELLIRYENEEAVDDSQLPKDRFSAERLKGVDSTLKIQPAELGDSAVYLCASSLLHGPQRGTDNEQFFGPGTRLTVL.